The clone carrying this TCR beta chain was detected only once. The sample is drawn from a study of blood T cell repertoires in COVID-19. The overall study: Italy, Spain and the United States were the sources of the convalescent and acute COVID-19 samples. PBMCs, B-cell-depleted T cells, or T cells were the source of the cDNA or gDNA that made up the material.

Patients from Seattle were sampled longitudinally, starting during active infection. The method was immunoSEQ multiplex PCR; TCRdb's version includes in-frame clones alone and lacks a portion of them. The sample consists of 250,000 to 300,000 clones, 88% of them appearing once. In germline, CDR1 is SEHNR, CDR2 FQNEAQ (reference sequence). CDR3 size: 15 residues. V shed 2 bases and J 5 bases; nucleotides not matched to a gene: 7. The receptor comes from a woman in her twenties or thirties with COVID-19, enrolled during active disease. The sample consisted of peripheral blood. This rearrangement joins TRBV7-9 to TRBJ2-7; 9 positions agree with TRBD1. CDR3 region: CASSLITGGADEQYF. The DNA for the CDR3 is TGTGCCAGCAGCTTAATTACAGGGGGCGCAGACGAGCAGTACTTC. Full variable domain (missing parts from reference TRBV7-9 and TRBJ2-7): DTGVSQNPRHKITKRGQNVTFRCDPISEHNRLYWYRQTLGQGPEFLTYFQNEAQLEKSRLLSDRFSAERPKGSFSTLEIQRTEQGDSAMYLCASSLITGGADEQYFGPGTRLTVT.